The 19 T cell receptor beta chains presented below share a single source sample, sequenced in a study of response to subunit inactivated influenza vaccine. TCRdb independently ran MiXCR on the RT-PCR reads; one entry per CDR3 protein. The sample lists roughly 170,000 distinct CDR3 sequences; about 9% were seen once. This sample comprised non-naive T cells sorted from PBMCs, obtained on the day of vaccination. These TCRs come from a man in his fifties who received an inactivated influenza vaccine.

This clonotype has just a few counts. The chain uses TRBV6-5 and TRBJ2-5; 8 nucleotides agree with TRBD2. This CDR3 comprises 15 residues. The V and J ends lost 0 bases and 4 bases, in that order; junction bases with no gene match: 4. Germline V gives CDR1 MNHEY, CDR2 SVGAGI. CDR3 sequence: CASSYSFSGIETQYF. For the CDR3, the DNA is TGTGCCAGCAGTTACTCCTTTAGCGGGATAGAGACCCAGTACTTC.

V usage is TRBV6-1 and J usage is TRBJ1-2; 8 bases fit TRBD1. Trimming took 4 bases from V and 4 from J; bases not matched to a gene: 5. Germline V CDR1 and CDR2: MNHNS, SASEGT. The CDR3 covers 14 residues. CDR3 nucleotides: TGTGCCAGCAGTGCCAGAGGACAGGGCTATGGCTACACCTTC. Protein product: CASSARGQGYGYTF.

This chain joins TRBV7-6 and TRBJ2-5; D is uncertain. Germline CDR1 and CDR2: SGHVS and FNYEAQ. The CDR3 loop spans 15 amino acids. Trimming stripped 3 bases from V and 5 bases from J, with 16 bases between. DNA for the CDR3: TGTGCCAGCAGCTTGAACACTATTGGGCTGGAGACCCAGTACTTC. It encodes CASSLNTIGLETQYF. Together with reference TRBV7-6 and TRBJ2-5, the CDR3 gives the full variable domain: GAGVSQSPRYKVTKRGQDVALRCDPISGHVSLYWYRQALGQGPEFLTYFNYEAQQDKSGLPNDRFSAERPEGSISTLTIQRTEQRDSAMYRCASSLNTIGLETQYFGPGTRLLVL.

V gene TRBV7-2 combines with J gene TRBJ1-5, with TRBD1 as a possible D gene (5 bases). Deletions cut 4 bases from V and 7 bases from J, with 14 bases between. CDR3 length: 14 residues. Germline V gene sequence: CDR1 SGHTA, CDR2 FQGNSA. This CDR3 is CASSSGPAGQPQHF. The DNA of the CDR3 is TGTGCCAGCAGCTCCGGCCCAGCAGGGCAGCCCCAGCATTTT.

The J gene is TRBJ2-1, the V gene TRBV3-1, with 9 nucleotides matching TRBD2. The V segment lost 10 bases and the J segment 4 bases; nucleotides outside the gene matches: 11. Germline CDR1 reads LGHDT; CDR2 reads YNNKEL (reference sequence). There are 15 residues in the CDR3. The CDR3 DNA reads as TGTGCCACCACCCATAGCGGGGGAGGGTACAATGAGCAGTTCTTC. As protein: CATTHSGGGYNEQFF.

The chain employs TRBV6-1 and TRBJ2-1, with D perhaps assigned TRBD1 or TRBD2 (5 bases each). V lost 6 bases to trimming and J lost 6 bases, with 18 bases between them. The CDR3 is 15 amino acids. Germline V gene lookup returns CDR1 MNHNS and CDR2 SASEGT. This CDR3 is CASSRGGQKRNEQFF. The CDR3 coding sequence is TGTGCCAGCAGCCGGGGCGGACAAAAGCGCAATGAGCAGTTCTTC.

The CDR3 loop reads CASSEQGAHREQYF. CDR3 DNA sequence: TGCGCCAGCAGCGAACAGGGGGCCCACCGAGAGCAGTACTTC. This rearrangement joins TRBV5-1 to TRBJ2-7, with 9 bases that match TRBD1. V shed 4 bases and J 7 bases; nucleotides not matched to a gene: 9. The CDR3 spans 14 residues. The germline V gene encodes CDR1 SGHRS and CDR2 YFSETQ.

This clonotype appeared many times. This chain links TRBV15 with TRBJ2-1; no clear D. With 0 bases removed from V and 9 bases from J, the gap between germline ends came to 12 bases. Germline values: CDR1 LNHNV, CDR2 YYDKDF (reference sequence). The CDR3 runs to 14 residues. CDR3 DNA sequence: TGTGCCACCAGCAGAGATATCGTTGGCAGTGAGCAGTTCTTC. Translation gives CATSRDIVGSEQFF.

This clonotype was seen only a few times. The chain combines TRBV6-1 with TRBJ2-7; D possibly corresponds to TRBD2 (5 bases). This CDR3 comprises 16 residues. V lost 7 bases and J 4 bases, leaving 23 bases between the germline ends. Germline V gene sequence: CDR1 MNHNS, CDR2 SASEGT. CDR3 coding DNA: TGTGCCAGCAACCTCCCAAATAGGGTAGCGCTGTACGAGCAGTACTTC. Its protein product is CASNLPNRVALYEQYF.

This clonotype was found many times. CDR3 sequence reads: CASSLDPLGKRPYGYTF. As DNA, the CDR3 is TGTGCCAGCAGCTTAGATCCTCTTGGCAAGAGACCCTATGGCTACACCTTC. The rearrangement uses TRBV7-9 and TRBJ1-2; D call uncertain. CDR3 length: 17 amino acids. Trimming stripped 1 base from V and 4 bases from J, with 19 bases between. Germline assignment: CDR1 SEHNR and CDR2 FQNEAQ (reference sequence).

This clonotype was counted a few times. The chain is built from TRBV6-1 and TRBJ2-5; TRBD2 might be the D (6 bases). CDR3 length equals 13 residues. Germline CDR1 and CDR2: MNHNS and SASEGT. V was trimmed by 7 bases and J by 5 bases, leaving 14 bases between them. The CDR3 DNA sequence: TGTGCCAGCAAACCGGGGACTCTTGAGACCCAGTACTTC. Translating it yields CASKPGTLETQYF.

Comments on this clonotype: An end of the junction does not agree with germline; a read error may underlie this. This rearrangement joins TRBV7-2 to TRBJ2-7; the match to TRBD1 covers 7 bases. The CDR3 runs to 13 residues. From germline, CDR1 is SGHTA and CDR2 FQGNSA. The CDR3 here is CASTQGSSHEQYF. DNA of the CDR3: TGTGCCAGCACACAGGGGTCCTCCCACGAGCAGTACTTC.

This clonotype was counted at least ten times. V usage is TRBV4-3 and J usage is TRBJ2-7; D gene ambiguous. Germline-derived CDR1 and CDR2 are LGHNA and YSLEER. CDR3 length: 17 residues. V was cut by 0 bases and J by 3 bases, with 18 bases left in between. CDR3 in DNA: TGCGCCAGCAGCCAAGATCGGGCCCGAGGTGCCCTCTACGAGCAGTACTTC. Residues: CASSQDRARGALYEQYF.

Only a few counts were recorded for this clonotype. V is TRBV12-3 or TRBV12-4 and J is TRBJ1-2; D unresolved. V was clipped by 3 bases and J by 4 bases, with 12 bases between them. The CDR3 length is 14 residues. The CDR3 sequence is CASSLHSGSYGYTF. In nucleotides, the CDR3 is TGTGCCAGCAGTTTGCACAGCGGATCCTATGGCTACACCTTC.

This clonotype was observed a few times. This chain links TRBV20-1 with TRBJ2-4; D is unresolved. This CDR3 region has 12 residues. Germline V gene lookup returns CDR1 DFQATT and CDR2 SNEGSKA (reference sequence). V lost 1 base and J 8 bases, leaving 9 bases between the germline ends. CDR3 bases: TGCAGTGCTAGAGCCCCTATGGACATTCAGTACTTC. This translates into CSARAPMDIQYF.

This clonotype has a count of ten or more. This chain joins TRBV11-2 and TRBJ1-3, with a possible D match to TRBD1 (5 bases). Germline lookup yields CDR1 SGHAT and CDR2 FQNNGV. This CDR3 is 15 amino acids long. V was cut by 1 base and J by 4 bases, with 11 bases left in between. CDR3 in amino acids: CASSLGQGGGNTIYF. Here the CDR3 DNA reads TGTGCCAGCAGCTTAGGGCAGGGAGGCGGAAACACCATATATTTT.

This clonotype was detected many times. V gene TRBV4-2 combines with J gene TRBJ1-2; 8 bases fit TRBD1. Trimming removed 1 base from V and 6 bases from J; junction bases left unmatched: 7. CDR3 size: 15 residues. Germline lookup yields CDR1 LGHNA and CDR2 YNFKEQ. The CDR3 bases are TGTGCCAGCAGCCAAGTAGGGGACAGGATGAATGGCTACACCTTC. It is translated as CASSQVGDRMNGYTF.

The gene calls are TRBV29-1 and TRBJ1-1; possibly TRBD1 for D (5 bases). V was trimmed by 4 bases and J by 8 bases, leaving 11 bases between them. Germline loops: CDR1 SQVTM, CDR2 ANQGSEA. This CDR3 is built from 11 residues. CDR3 amino acids: CSVGGTLEAFF. For the CDR3, the DNA is TGCAGCGTTGGGGGGACCCTCGAAGCTTTCTTT.

This clonotype came up many times. V gene TRBV3-1 combines with J gene TRBJ2-2, with 12 nucleotides matching TRBD2. Germline assignment: CDR1 LGHDT and CDR2 YNNKEL (reference sequence). CDR3 size: 16 residues. After removal of 4 bases from V and 5 bases from J, the junction contained 5 bases not matched to a gene. The CDR3 DNA follows: TGTGCCAGCAGCCTAAGACTAGCGGGGGCTACCGGGGAGCTGTTTTTT. Residues: CASSLRLAGATGELFF.